This TCR beta chain originates from a study of shared clonotypes between healthy human individuals. Assay used: immunoSEQ multiplex PCR; TCRdb lists only in-frame clones, some missing. The repertoire has approximately 470,000 clones, approximately 82% of them found once; the top ten carry more than 10%. Sequenced sample: PBMCs. The receptor's source is a woman aged 35 to 49 in good health. Some clones in this sample may be carry-over from other donors' samples.

CDR3 amino acids: CAWSVERNTGELFF. The CDR3 region has the DNA TGTGCCTGGAGTGTCGAGAGAAACACCGGGGAGCTGTTTTTT. The chain uses TRBV30 and TRBJ2-2, with D unclear. Trimming shortened V by 0 bases and J by 2 bases, and 7 bases separated the two germline ends. The CDR3 is made up of 14 amino acids. From germline, CDR1 is GTSNPN and CDR2 SVGIG (reference sequence).